This T cell receptor beta chain was sequenced during a study of blood T cell repertoires in COVID-19. Study details: Sample material is recorded as cDNA or gDNA derived from T cells, B-cell-depleted T cells, or PBMCs.

The CDR3 sequence is 14 residues long. Germline V gene lookup returns CDR1 SNHLY and CDR2 FYNNEI. The ends were cut back, 4 bases at V and 7 bases at J, with 17 bases in the middle. Original processing notes: Estimates of nucleated cell counts were drawn from the amplification of reference gene primers. Data came from immunoSEQ multiplex PCR; TCRdb stores just in-frame clones and leaves some out. V and J calls and clone size are those listed in that table; D and trimming were worked out from the DNA. The top ten clones hold 3% to 4% of a sample with 300,000 to 450,000 clones, around 90% of them seen once.

This clonotype was sampled from a woman aged 55-70 years with COVID-19, enrolled during active disease. Sequencing was carried out using peripheral blood. The chain joins TRBV2 to TRBJ2-7; perhaps TRBD2 as D (6 bases). CDR3 region: CASSGTNGVEEQYF. Here the CDR3 DNA reads TGTGCCAGCAGTGGGACTAACGGGGTTGAGGAGCAGTACTTC.